The rows below give T cell receptor beta chains drawn from one sample of a study of T cell changes during pregnancy in multiple sclerosis. Libraries were prepared by immunoSEQ multiplex PCR; TCRdb keeps only in-frame clonotypes and omits some of them. The table shows around 47,000 clones, with 90% to 95% occurring only once. The source material was CD8+ T cells from peripheral blood mononuclear cells, sampled in the first trimester of pregnancy. Receptor source: a female donor with multiple sclerosis, enrolled in a pregnancy study. Each CDR3 is given with its conserved first and last residue. D genes are given only for firm matches. Part of the rows lack a size; the others show once, few, many or a class for expanded clones.

V	size	J	D	CDR3	DNA
TRBV6-1	.	TRBJ1-5	TRBD1	CAVQGGEGQPQHF	TGTGCCGTACAGGGGGGCGAAGGTCAGCCCCAGCATTTT
TRBV2	.	TRBJ2-1	TRBD2	CASSMGLAGTYNEQFF	TGTGCCAGCAGTATGGGACTAGCGGGCACCTACAATGAGCAGTTCTTC
TRBV2	.	TRBJ2-7	.	CASSGQLYEQYF	TGTGCCAGCTCAGGACAGCTTTACGAGCAGTACTTC
TRBV2	.	TRBJ2-1	.	CASSVGEADNEQFF	TGTGCCAGCAGTGTAGGGGAGGCAGACAATGAGCAGTTCTTC
TRBV29-1	once	TRBJ1-2	.	CSVKSGRGYGYTF	TGCAGCGTTAAGAGTGGTCGGGGCTATGGCTACACCTTC
TRBV7-9	.	TRBJ2-4	TRBD2	CASSLPSGEVGIQYF	TGTGCCAGCAGCTTACCTAGCGGGGAGGTGGGCATTCAGTACTTC
TRBV5-1	.	TRBJ2-4	.	CASSSPDSRNIQYF	TGCGCCAGCAGCTCACCTGACTCCCGGAACATTCAGTACTTC
TRBV6-1	.	TRBJ1-5	.	CASSEERRPTKHSNQPQHF	TGTGCCAGCAGTGAAGAGCGTCGACCCACCAAACATAGCAATCAGCCCCAGCATTTT
TRBV14	once	TRBJ1-2	TRBD1	CASRRTGGAWYGYTF	TGTGCCAGCAGACGGACAGGGGGCGCTTGGTATGGCTACACCTTC
TRBV5-6	.	TRBJ1-2	TRBD1	CASSSGQGVYYGYTF	TGTGCCAGCAGCTCGGGACAGGGAGTCTACTATGGCTACACCTTC
TRBV6-5	.	TRBJ2-3	TRBD1	CASSYHTTGSTDTQYF	TGTGCCAGCAGTTACCACACGACAGGGTCAACAGATACGCAGTATTTT
TRBV4-1	few	TRBJ1-1	.	CASSPGQPLTEAFF	TGCGCCAGCAGTCCTGGACAGCCTCTCACTGAAGCTTTCTTT
TRBV19	.	TRBJ2-2	TRBD1	CASSTGQGGFGGELFF	TGTGCCAGTAGTACGGGACAGGGGGGCTTTGGGGGGGAGCTGTTTTTT
TRBV5-1	.	TRBJ2-7	.	CASSSTEIYEQYF	TGCGCCAGCAGCTCTACAGAGATCTACGAGCAGTACTTC
TRBV4-3	.	TRBJ2-1	.	CASSQGTGIYNEQFF	TGCGCCAGCAGCCAAGGCACAGGGATTTACAATGAGCAGTTCTTC
TRBV2	.	TRBJ2-1	TRBD2	CASRVTSGSYNEQFF	TGTGCCAGCAGGGTGACTAGCGGCTCCTACAATGAGCAGTTCTTC
TRBV5-4	.	TRBJ1-1	.	CASSKGAEAFF	TGTGCCAGCAGCAAGGGGGCTGAAGCTTTCTTT
TRBV9	.	TRBJ2-1	TRBD2	CASSGPPDSGRAGGYNEQFF	TGTGCCAGCAGCGGCCCCCCCGACAGCGGGAGGGCCGGCGGCTACAATGAGCAGTTCTTC
TRBV5-5	few	TRBJ2-1	TRBD2	CASSLTSGGSADEQFF	TGTGCCAGCAGCTTGACTAGCGGGGGATCTGCCGATGAGCAGTTCTTC
TRBV29-1	.	TRBJ1-2	.	CSVEDLDNRGNYGYTF	TGCAGCGTTGAAGATCTCGACAACCGGGGAAACTATGGCTACACCTTC
TRBV29-1	.	TRBJ2-2	.	CSVEVRAGNVGELFF	TGCAGCGTTGAAGTAAGGGCGGGTAATGTCGGGGAGCTGTTTTTT
TRBV4-2	.	TRBJ1-6	.	CASSHDTSSYNSPLHF	TGTGCCAGCAGCCATGACACAAGCTCCTATAATTCACCCCTCCACTTT
TRBV7-9	.	TRBJ2-2	TRBD1	CASSRTGASGELFF	TGTGCCAGCAGCCGGACAGGGGCTAGCGGGGAGCTGTTTTTT